The rows below give T cell receptor beta chains drawn from one sample of a study of blood T cell repertoires in COVID-19. Generated by immunoSEQ multiplex PCR, the TCRdb table keeps only in-frame clones and is missing some. Of 430,000 or so clones in the sample, about 90% were seen once. Sequenced input: peripheral blood. All receptors come from a man aged 18 to 29 with COVID-19, enrolled during active disease. The CDR3 runs from the conserved cysteine through the conserved F or W. A D gene is named only where the DNA matches it firmly. Where a row states a size, it is once, few, many or the class of an expanded clone; other rows omit it.

>.|.|TRBJ2-7|TRBV12-5
CASGLVLGRTEGSYEQYF
TGTGCTAGTGGTTTGGTACTCGGGAGAACCGAGGGGTCCTACGAGCAGTACTTC
>.|.|TRBJ1-2|TRBV18
CASSPGLNYGYTF
TGTGCCAGCTCACCGGGCCTTAACTATGGCTACACCTTC
>TRBD1|.|TRBJ2-3|TRBV3-1/TRBV3-2
CASSPPGGDTQYF
TGTGCCAGCAGCCCCCCAGGGGGAGATACGCAGTATTTT
>TRBD2|.|TRBJ2-1|TRBV2
CASSAGLAGYNEQFF
TGTGCCAGCAGCGCCGGACTAGCGGGATACAATGAGCAGTTCTTC
>TRBD1|.|TRBJ1-6|TRBV7-6
CASSLAQGAIGSPLHF
TGTGCCAGCAGCTTAGCACAGGGGGCCATTGGTTCACCCCTCCACTTT
>TRBD1|.|TRBJ1-5|TRBV19
CASSVTGGSQPQHF
TGTGCCAGTAGTGTTACAGGGGGAAGTCAGCCCCAGCATTTT
>.|.|TRBJ1-2|TRBV5-5
CASSLAQEGGGYTF
TGTGCCAGCAGCTTGGCCCAGGAGGGAGGGGGCTACACCTTC
>.|.|TRBJ2-5|TRBV5-4
CASSLSRGRETQYF
TGTGCCAGCAGCTTGTCGCGTGGCAGGGAGACCCAGTACTTC
>.|.|TRBJ1-1|TRBV5-1
CASSLPQEGTEAFF
TGCGCCAGCAGCTTGCCCCAGGAGGGGACTGAAGCTTTCTTT
>TRBD1|.|TRBJ1-4|TRBV5-1
CASRGSDRVGGELFF
TGCGCCAGCAGAGGATCCGACAGGGTCGGTGGAGAACTGTTTTTT
>.|.|TRBJ2-7|TRBV7-9
CASSLASRGYEQYF
TGTGCCAGCAGCTTAGCGTCTAGAGGTTACGAGCAGTACTTC
>.|once|TRBJ1-6|TRBV5-5
CASSPISGDSPLHF
TGTGCCAGCAGCCCTATCTCGGGAGATTCACCCCTCCACTTT
>.|.|TRBJ2-2|TRBV29-1
CSVQQGTGELFF
TGCAGCGTCCAACAGGGTACCGGGGAGCTGTTTTTT
>TRBD1|.|TRBJ1-4|TRBV19
CASRRSRGATNEKLFF
TGTGCCAGTAGGCGAAGCAGGGGGGCAACTAATGAAAAACTGTTTTTT
>.|once|TRBJ2-7|TRBV14
CASSPGGLPSYEQYF
TGTGCCAGCAGCCCCGGCGGGTTACCATCCTACGAGCAGTACTTC
>.|once|TRBJ1-2|TRBV11-3
CASSLGHRWAIDYGYTF
TGTGCCAGCAGCTTAGGTCATAGATGGGCGATCGACTATGGCTACACCTTC
>TRBD1|many|TRBJ2-7|TRBV11-3
CASSTHRGINEQYF
TGTGCCAGCAGCACCCACAGGGGGATAAACGAGCAGTACTTC
>TRBD1|once|TRBJ2-2|TRBV6-5
CAPLYGQVGGELFF
TGTGCCCCCCTATACGGACAGGTTGGCGGGGAGCTGTTTTTT
>.|.|TRBJ2-2|TRBV5-4
CASSLEGGNTGELFF
TGTGCCAGCAGCTTGGAGGGAGGGAACACCGGGGAGCTGTTTTTT
>.|.|TRBJ1-4|TRBV6-6
CASSYRRGATNEKLFF
TGTGCCAGCAGTTACCGGAGGGGTGCAACTAATGAAAAACTGTTTTTT